The 16 T cell receptor beta chains given below trace back to one sample, sequenced in a study of T cell responses to AZD1222 COVID-19 vaccine. Generated by immunoSEQ multiplex PCR, the TCRdb table keeps only in-frame clones and is missing some. Here the sample spans more than 95,000 clones, roughly nine tenths being singletons. The sample consisted of peripheral blood, taken on day 0 of AZD1222 vaccination. The receptors shown here come from an adult in good health.

The J gene is TRBJ1-1, the V gene TRBV18; 10 positions match TRBD1. J gave up 0 bases and V 3 bases, and 1 base lay outside the gene matches. The germline V gene encodes CDR1 KGHSH and CDR2 LQKENI. CDR3 size: 15 residues. The CDR3 region is CASSPGTGVNTEAFF. The CDR3 DNA reads TGTGCCAGCTCACCGGGGACAGGGGTGAACACTGAAGCTTTCTTT.

The chain recombines TRBV7-2 with TRBJ1-3; D may be TRBD1 (5 bases). The CDR3 has 15 amino acids. CDR1 is SGHTA and CDR2 is FQGNSA in the germline V gene. Trimming cost V 3 bases and J 2 bases, with 11 bases left between them. CDR3 in DNA: TGTGCCAGCAGCTTGGGTCGGGGGGCTGGAAACACCATATATTTT. This codes for CASSLGRGAGNTIYF.

The chain couples TRBV5-1 to TRBJ2-3; 8 bases are shared with TRBD1. V gave up 0 bases and J gave up 4 bases; unmatched junction bases: 4. CDR1 and CDR2 (germline): SGHRS, YFSETQ. This CDR3 comprises 15 residues. The CDR3 DNA sequence: TGCGCCAGCAGCTTGGTGCCAGGGGGCGCAGATACGCAGTATTTT. As protein: CASSLVPGGADTQYF.

The chain is built from TRBV27 and TRBJ1-2, with a tentative D call TRBD1 (6 bases). Trimming took off 8 bases at V and 2 bases at J, with 18 bases between the two ends. Germline lookup yields CDR1 MNHEY and CDR2 SMNVEV (reference sequence). This CDR3 contains 15 residues. The CDR3 sequence: CASQQSWDTNYGYTF. The CDR3 region has the DNA TGTGCCAGCCAGCAGAGCTGGGACACAAACTATGGCTACACCTTC.

About this clone itself: Germline and junction disagree at one end, which may indicate a read error. This sample includes further DNA sequences coding for the same CDR3. The chain is built from TRBV7-8 and TRBJ1-5; no definite D call. CDR3 size: 16 residues. Germline V gene lookup returns CDR1 SGHVS and CDR2 FQNEAQ. This CDR3 is CASSLVTSYSGQPQHF. Written as DNA, the CDR3 is TGCGCCAGCAGCTTAGTTACTTCCTATTCAGGTCAGCCCCAGCATTTT.

The chain recombines TRBV7-3 with TRBJ1-3; D remains ambiguous. Trimming shortened V by 1 base and J by 4 bases, and 11 bases separated the two germline ends. Germline V CDR1 and CDR2: SGHTA, FQGTGA. There are 15 residues in the CDR3. The chain's CDR3 is CASSLNGGYGNTIYF. CDR3 bases: TGTGCCAGCAGCTTAAATGGCGGCTACGGAAACACCATATATTTT.

The gene calls are TRBV7-9 and TRBJ2-2, with 11 nucleotides matching TRBD1. Per germline, CDR1 SEHNR and CDR2 FQNEAQ (reference sequence). The ends lost 5 bases at V and 4 bases at J; junction bases unmatched: 3. The CDR3 has 15 amino acids. CDR3 region: CASSPGTGGTGELFF. CDR3 DNA sequence: TGTGCCAGCAGCCCCGGGACAGGGGGCACCGGGGAGCTGTTTTTT.

This chain links TRBV29-1 with TRBJ1-1; D remains ambiguous. Germline V gives CDR1 SQVTM, CDR2 ANQGSEA. The CDR3 runs 12 residues. V gave up 1 base and J gave up 3 bases, with 6 bases separating them. In nucleotides, the CDR3 is TGCAGCGTTGAAGGTAGGGACACTGAAGCTTTCTTT. This translates into CSVEGRDTEAFF.

This clone was seen a few times. This chain joins TRBV30 and TRBJ1-1, with D possibly matching TRBD1 (6 bases). With 4 bases removed from V and 7 bases from J, the gap between germline ends came to 10 bases. Germline CDR1 reads GTSNPN; CDR2 reads SVGIG (reference sequence). This CDR3 contains 11 residues. The CDR3 reads CAWTRGHEAFF. CDR3 DNA: TGTGCCTGGACCCGGGGGCATGAAGCTTTCTTT.

The V call is TRBV7-3, the J call TRBJ1-1; D possibly corresponds to TRBD1 (6 bases). The V and J ends lost 1 base and 4 bases respectively, with 10 bases between them. Germline V CDR1 and CDR2: SGHTA, FQGTGA. This CDR3 spans 14 amino acids. The DNA for the CDR3 is TGTGCCAGCAGCTTAATAGGGGGTTCCACTGAAGCTTTCTTT. Residues: CASSLIGGSTEAFF.

The chain links TRBV30 to TRBJ1-5; the D gene is possibly TRBD1 (5 bases). Trimming stripped 2 bases from V and 7 bases from J, with 15 bases between. There are 14 residues in the CDR3. CDR1 GTSNPN and CDR2 SVGIG come from the germline V gene (reference sequence). CDR3 in DNA: TGTGCCTGGAGTCCCGACAGCGCCCAGCAGCCCCAGCATTTT. This codes for CAWSPDSAQQPQHF.

The gene calls are TRBV5-4 and TRBJ1-1, with D possibly matching TRBD1 (5 bases). CDR1 SGHNT and CDR2 YYREEE come from the germline V gene (reference sequence). The CDR3 extends over 15 amino acids. The germline V and J ends were trimmed by 0 bases and 2 bases, with 11 bases remaining between them. The CDR3 bases are TGTGCCAGCAGCTTGGCAGGGTGGGTAAACACTGAAGCTTTCTTT. Its protein is CASSLAGWVNTEAFF. Together with reference TRBV5-4 and TRBJ1-1, the CDR3 gives the full variable domain: ETGVTQSPTHLIKTRGQQVTLRCSSQSGHNTVSWYQQALGQGPQFIFQYYREEENGRGNFPPRFSGLQFPNYSSELNVNALELDDSALYLCASSLAGWVNTEAFFGQGTRLTVV.

The rearrangement links TRBV20-1 to TRBJ1-2, with D unresolved. Germline CDR1 reads DFQATT; CDR2 reads SNEGSKA (reference sequence). This CDR3 contains 11 residues. V lost 6 bases to trimming and J lost 5 bases, with 10 bases between them. CDR3 sequence reads: CSAGSRYGYTF. CDR3 bases: TGCAGTGCGGGGTCCCGGTATGGCTACACCTTC.

For the CDR3, the DNA is TGCGCCAGCAGCTTGGGTTGGGGGGCTGTCGCGGACACTGAAGCTTTCTTT. Translated, it gives CASSLGWGAVADTEAFF. The V and J genes are TRBV5-1 and TRBJ1-1; possible D gene TRBD1, 6 bases. This CDR3 is 17 amino acids long. The V gene lost 0 bases and the J gene lost 3 bases, with 18 bases spanning the gap. CDR1 is SGHRS and CDR2 is YFSETQ in the germline V gene.

The chain uses TRBV5-6 and TRBJ1-1; no clear D gene. This CDR3 spans 15 amino acids. Between the trimmed V and J ends, which lost 1 base and 4 bases, there was a span of 14 bases. Germline V lookup: CDR1 SGHDT, CDR2 YYEEEE. CDR3 loop: CASSLWASHGTEAFF. The CDR3, as DNA: TGTGCCAGCAGCTTGTGGGCATCTCATGGCACTGAAGCTTTCTTT. The variable domain in full, with the rest retrieved from reference TRBV5-6 and TRBJ1-1, is DAGVTQSPTHLIKTRGQQVTLRCSPKSGHDTVSWYQQALGQGPQFIFQYYEEEERQRGNFPDRFSGHQFPNYSSELNVNALLLGDSALYLCASSLWASHGTEAFFGQGTRLTVV.

The chain uses TRBV27 and TRBJ2-7; TRBD1 or TRBD2 may be the D gene (5 bases each). Per the germline V gene, CDR1 is MNHEY and CDR2 is SMNVEV (reference sequence). The ends were cut back, 5 bases at V and 4 bases at J, with 12 bases in the middle. The CDR3 extends over 13 amino acids. DNA for the CDR3: TGTGCCAGCAGTGGCAGGGAGTTTTACGAGCAGTACTTC. It yields the protein CASSGREFYEQYF.